These 9 T cell receptor beta chains were all obtained from the same sample, sequenced in a study of blood T cell repertoires in COVID-19. Using immunoSEQ multiplex PCR, the repertoire was profiled, and TCRdb retains in-frame clones only, with some absent. The sample lists some 210,000 clones; over 70% were seen once. Sequences were obtained from peripheral blood. The receptors here all came from a man aged 45-60 years with active or convalescent COVID-19.

This clone was counted a few times. The chain joins TRBV30 to TRBJ1-4; 10 nucleotides line up with TRBD1. There are 16 residues in the CDR3. Germline V gene data show CDR1 as GTSNPN and CDR2 as SVGIG (reference sequence). V dropped 2 bases and J dropped 6; count of bases not matched to a gene: 9. CDR3 protein: CAWSLLWGTGDEKLFF. The CDR3, as DNA: TGTGCCTGGAGTTTATTATGGGGGACAGGGGATGAAAAACTGTTTTTT.

Here the CDR3 reads CASLQLDSNYGYTF. The CDR3 DNA reads TGTGCCAGCCTCCAATTAGATTCTAACTATGGCTACACCTTC. The rearrangement joins TRBV28 to TRBJ1-2; D call uncertain. The CDR3 covers 14 residues. Trimming pared 8 bases from V and 0 bases from J, leaving 13 bases between. Germline values: CDR1 MDHEN, CDR2 SYDVKM.

This clone occurred once. Germline is not matched at one junction end, which may reflect a read error. V usage is TRBV7-2 and J usage is TRBJ2-3; weak D call: TRBD2 (5 bases). Germline CDR1 is SGHTA and CDR2 is FQGNSA. The CDR3 runs 13 residues. CDR3 bases: TGTGCCAGCAGCTTAAATAAACGAGGCTCAGCGGATTTT. Translated: CASSLNKRGSADF.

The rearrangement links TRBV6-5 to TRBJ2-7; no definite D call. CDR3 length: 13 amino acids. V lost 6 bases and J lost 1, with 10 bases in between. CDR1 is MNHEY, CDR2 SVGAGI, per germline. This CDR3 is CASRAPVSYEQYF. The DNA of the CDR3 is TGTGCCAGCAGGGCCCCAGTATCCTACGAGCAGTACTTC.

The chain employs TRBV4-3 and TRBJ2-3; TRBD2 matches at 8 bases. CDR3 size: 17 residues. The V and J ends lost 0 bases and 5 bases, in that order; junction bases with no gene match: 10. Germline V gives CDR1 LGHNA, CDR2 YSLEER. In DNA, the CDR3 is TGCGCCAGCAGCCAAGATTACCAGCGGGGGCCTGAAGATACGCAGTATTTT. Protein: CASSQDYQRGPEDTQYF.

The chain employs TRBV2 and TRBJ2-1; 10 nucleotides align to TRBD2. Germline V gene lookup returns CDR1 SNHLY and CDR2 FYNNEI. This CDR3 contains 20 residues. Trimming cost V 3 bases and J 0 bases; bases outside gene matches: 14. The CDR3 DNA is TGTGCCAGCAGTGAGTCCCGACTAGCGGGCGGCGGGAGCTCCTACAATGAGCAGTTCTTC. Residues: CASSESRLAGGGSSYNEQFF.

This clone has a handful of counts. The J gene is TRBJ1-3, the V gene TRBV4-1, with D possibly matching TRBD1 (6 bases). From germline, CDR1 is MGHRA and CDR2 YSYEKL. The CDR3 runs 16 residues. V lost 0 bases, J lost 4 bases, and 13 bases lay in between. CDR3 sequence: CASSQEPQGFGNTIYF. The CDR3 nucleotides are TGCGCCAGCAGCCAAGAACCACAGGGCTTCGGAAACACCATATATTTT.

This chain joins TRBV18 and TRBJ2-7; 9 nucleotides align to TRBD1. Germline CDR1 is KGHSH and CDR2 is LQKENI. This CDR3 contains 16 residues. The ends lost 3 bases at V and 0 bases at J; junction bases unmatched: 6. CDR3 sequence (DNA): TGTGCCAGCTCACCGCTAGCGACAGGGGGCTCCTACGAGCAGTACTTC. Protein product: CASSPLATGGSYEQYF.

The V gene is TRBV30, the J gene TRBJ2-2; TRBD1 agrees at 7 bases. Per germline, CDR1 GTSNPN and CDR2 SVGIG (reference sequence). V lost 2 bases, J lost 6 bases, and 6 bases stayed unmatched. This CDR3 has 14 residues. The CDR3 sequence: CAWSRQGVAGELFF. The CDR3 DNA follows: TGTGCCTGGAGTCGGCAGGGGGTCGCCGGGGAGCTGTTTTTT.